This T cell receptor beta chain was recorded in a study of cytomegalovirus exposure and HLA in healthy donors. Notes on the study in general: Reportedly, a later analysis found an Asian-associated ancestry cluster had fewer N-insertions than the roughly 700-donor mean. TCR beta V- and J-gene trimming, according to a later analysis, was linked to a missense DCLRE1C variant. An analysis done earlier found most TCR beta V segments productive about 87% or about 30% of the time.

The V gene lost 5 bases and the J gene lost 3 bases, with 13 bases spanning the gap. CDR3 length: 15 amino acids. Germline V lookup: CDR1 SGHTA, CDR2 FQGNSA. Turning to this clone: Its target is not known.

The PCR made use of 60 Vbeta and 13 Jbeta primers. Sequenced by immunoSEQ multiplex PCR; TCRdb stores in-frame clones only, minus some. The table lists about 130,000 clones, more than 65% of them singletons. The receptor was isolated from a man aged 18 to 30 in good health and CMV-seropositive. This chain joins TRBV7-2 and TRBJ1-4; D remains unclear. Sequencing was done on a sample of PBMCs. The CDR3 reads CASSPRGGSNEKLFF. CDR3 nucleotide sequence: TGTGCCAGCAGCCCCCGGGGAGGGTCTAATGAAAAACTGTTTTTT.